The 24 T cell receptor beta chains below were found in one sample sequenced in a study of T cell responses to AZD1222 COVID-19 vaccine. Measured with immunoSEQ multiplex PCR; TCRdb has only the in-frame clones, and not every one. The sample yields about 100,000 clones, 85% to 95% seen once. Sample: peripheral blood, taken on day 0 of AZD1222 vaccination. These receptors all come from an adult in good health.

The rearrangement uses TRBV11-2 and TRBJ2-7, with 7 bases aligning to TRBD1. V lost 0 bases, J lost 7 bases, and 9 bases stayed unmatched. Germline CDR1 and CDR2: SGHAT and FQNNGV. CDR3 length: 15 residues. CDR3 nucleotide sequence: TGTGCCAGCAGCTTAGATCTACAGGGGTTTGAAGAGCAGTACTTC. As protein: CASSLDLQGFEEQYF.

This clone has only one observation. J is TRBJ1-2 and V is TRBV30; no firm D call. Germline V gene lookup returns CDR1 GTSNPN and CDR2 SVGIG (reference sequence). The CDR3 length is 11 residues. The V end was cut by 0 bases, the J end by 1 base, with 0 bases between. The CDR3 region is CAWSVNYGYTF. CDR3 in DNA: TGTGCCTGGAGTGTTAACTATGGCTACACCTTC. Variable domain in full (rest from reference TRBV30 and TRBJ1-2): SQTIHQWPATLVQPVGSPLSLECTVEGTSNPNLYWYRQAAGRGLQLLFYSVGIGQISSEVPQNLSASRPQDRQFILSSKKLLLSDSGFYLCAWSVNYGYTFGSGTRLTVV.

The chain combines TRBV6-5 with TRBJ1-5; D unclear. The length of the CDR3 is 13 residues. The V end was cut by 2 bases, the J end by 4 bases, with 6 bases between. Germline CDR1 reads MNHEY; CDR2 reads SVGAGI. The chain's CDR3 is CASSYPANQPQHF. The CDR3 DNA follows: TGTGCCAGCAGTTACCCTGCTAATCAGCCCCAGCATTTT.

The chain recombines TRBV7-9 with TRBJ1-2; D possibly corresponds to TRBD1 (5 bases). There are 17 residues in the CDR3. V lost 1 base, J lost 3 bases, and 18 bases lay in between. The germline gives CDR1 SEHNR, CDR2 FQNEAQ (reference sequence). CDR3 coding DNA: TGTGCCAGCAGCTTAGTACGGTCGATAGGCAGGGACTATGGCTACACCTTC. Protein product: CASSLVRSIGRDYGYTF.

J is TRBJ2-2 and V is TRBV2; no firm D call. This CDR3 contains 14 residues. Trimming removed 4 bases from V and 0 bases from J, with 6 bases in between. Germline V gene sequence: CDR1 SNHLY, CDR2 FYNNEI. The CDR3 DNA is TGTGCCAGCAGTGGCGACGCGAACACCGGGGAGCTGTTTTTT. Translation: CASSGDANTGELFF.

J is TRBJ2-3 and V is TRBV2; TRBD2 is a possible D gene (5 bases). CDR3 size: 12 residues. Looked up from germline, CDR1 is SNHLY and CDR2 is FYNNEI. V was pared by 7 bases and J by 3 bases, with 8 bases between. The CDR3: CASTGGTDTQYF. The CDR3, as DNA: TGTGCCAGCACAGGCGGGACAGATACGCAGTATTTT.

The rearrangement uses TRBV10-1 and TRBJ2-7; D might be TRBD1 (7 bases). Germline V gene sequence: CDR1 WNHNN, CDR2 SYGVQD (reference sequence). CDR3 length: 13 amino acids. V gave up 6 bases and J gave up 7 bases, with 16 bases separating them. CDR3 sequence (DNA): TGCGCCAGCAGCCAAGGCCAGGGGGGAGAGCAGTACTTC. Amino acids: CASSQGQGGEQYF.

The rearrangement joins TRBV2 to TRBJ2-2, with D perhaps TRBD1 or TRBD2 (5 bases each). Per germline, CDR1 SNHLY and CDR2 FYNNEI. Trimming stripped 4 bases from V and 9 bases from J, with 9 bases between. This CDR3 comprises 12 residues. DNA for the CDR3: TGTGCCAGCAGTGGAGGGGTGCGGGAGCTGTTTTTT. Its translation: CASSGGVRELFF.

This clone came up a few times. The rearrangement joins TRBV25-1 to TRBJ2-1; tentative D call: TRBD1 (5 bases). The V end lost 0 bases, the J end lost 2 bases, and 8 bases lay between the germline ends. Germline CDR1 MGHDK, CDR2 SYGVNS. The CDR3 totals 15 residues. As DNA, the CDR3 is TGTGCCAGCAGTGAATACAGGGAACCCTACAATGAGCAGTTCTTC. Amino acid sequence: CASSEYREPYNEQFF.

V and J are TRBV2 and TRBJ2-1, with 10 bases matching TRBD2. J was trimmed by 6 bases and V by 5 bases; bases with no gene match: 13. CDR1 and CDR2 (germline): SNHLY, FYNNEI. CDR3 length: 17 residues. As DNA, the CDR3 is TGTGCCAGCAGTTCGACACTAGCGGGGTATCGTTTCAATGAGCAGTTCTTC. This encodes CASSSTLAGYRFNEQFF.

J is TRBJ1-1 and V is TRBV20-1; D unclear. V gave up 2 bases and J gave up 2 bases, with 0 bases separating them. CDR3 length equals 10 residues. Germline assignment: CDR1 DFQATT and CDR2 SNEGSKA (reference sequence). The CDR3 nucleotides are TGCAGTGCTAGAAACACTGAAGCTTTCTTT. Protein product: CSARNTEAFF.

The chain combines TRBV28 with TRBJ2-5, with 8 bases lining up with TRBD2. The V gene's germline CDR1 is MDHEN and CDR2 SYDVKM. This CDR3 is built from 14 residues. V shed 5 bases and J 3 bases; nucleotides not matched to a gene: 5. Here the CDR3 reads CASSPGLEKETQYF. The CDR3 region has the DNA TGTGCCAGCAGTCCGGGACTAGAAAAAGAGACCCAGTACTTC. Supplemented by reference TRBV28 and TRBJ2-5, the full variable domain reads DVKVTQSSRYLVKRTGEKVFLECVQDMDHENMFWYRQDPGLGLRLIYFSYDVKMKEKGDIPEGYSVSREKKERFSLILESASTNQTSMYLCASSPGLEKETQYFGPGTRLLVL.

This CDR3 reads CASSEEGVKYEKLFF. In DNA, the CDR3 is TGTGCCAGCAGTGAAGAGGGGGTGAAGTATGAAAAACTGTTTTTT. This chain joins TRBV6-1 and TRBJ1-4; possible D gene TRBD1, 6 bases. Germline-derived CDR1 and CDR2 are MNHNS and SASEGT. The CDR3 loop spans 15 amino acids. With 1 base removed from V and 6 bases from J, the gap between germline ends came to 12 bases.

V usage is TRBV28 and J usage is TRBJ1-1, with 8 bases identical to TRBD1. Germline V gene lookup returns CDR1 MDHEN and CDR2 SYDVKM. The CDR3 length is 16 residues. The junction had 8 bases not matched to a gene; V was cut back by 4 bases and J by 1 base. The CDR3: CASSYPGQAQNTEAFF. For the CDR3, the DNA is TGTGCCAGCAGTTATCCGGGACAGGCCCAGAACACTGAAGCTTTCTTT.

This chain joins TRBV7-3 and TRBJ2-5; 7 nucleotides align to TRBD1. From germline, CDR1 is SGHTA and CDR2 FQGTGA. The CDR3 loop spans 13 amino acids. V lost 6 bases and J lost 6; bases outside the gene matches: 7. The CDR3 spells CASSRDRDKTQYF. CDR3 DNA: TGTGCCAGCAGTCGAGACAGGGACAAGACCCAGTACTTC.

V usage is TRBV9 and J usage is TRBJ1-2, with a tentative D call TRBD1 (5 bases). This CDR3 is built from 15 residues. CDR1 is SGDLS and CDR2 is YYNGEE in the germline V gene. V lost 4 bases and J 5 bases, leaving 18 bases between the germline ends. This chain's CDR3 is CASSRAHRGDYGYTF. CDR3 coding DNA: TGTGCCAGCAGCCGTGCTCACCGGGGCGATTATGGCTACACCTTC.

The chain carries TRBV6-5 and TRBJ1-2; D not resolved. The CDR3 is made up of 13 amino acids. Germline assignment: CDR1 MNHEY and CDR2 SVGAGI. The V and J ends lost 6 bases and 8 bases respectively, with 16 bases between them. The CDR3 coding sequence is TGTGCCAGCAGCCCCGGGGTTCTGTGGGGCTACACCTTC. It is translated as CASSPGVLWGYTF.

The chain joins TRBV6-5 to TRBJ2-7; the match to TRBD1 covers 9 bases. Germline values: CDR1 MNHEY, CDR2 SVGAGI. Trimming took 10 bases from V and 3 from J; bases not matched to a gene: 10. This CDR3 has 14 residues. The CDR3 protein is CAISRGQGRYEQYF. CDR3 bases: TGTGCCATCTCTAGGGGACAGGGTCGCTACGAGCAGTACTTC.

In its sample, this clone was seen once. The rearrangement uses TRBV28 and TRBJ1-5, with D perhaps TRBD1 (5 bases). V shed 5 bases and J shed 4 bases, with 12 bases lying between them. CDR1 is MDHEN, CDR2 SYDVKM, per germline. The CDR3 runs 14 residues. The CDR3 DNA reads TGTGCCAGCAGTATACCGGGGGGGAATCAGCCCCAGCATTTT. It specifies CASSIPGGNQPQHF. The complete variable domain, with remaining parts taken from reference TRBV28 and TRBJ1-5, reads DVKVTQSSRYLVKRTGEKVFLECVQDMDHENMFWYRQDPGLGLRLIYFSYDVKMKEKGDIPEGYSVSREKKERFSLILESASTNQTSMYLCASSIPGGNQPQHFGDGTRLSIL.

The chain uses TRBV2 and TRBJ2-2; 12 bases align to TRBD2. V gave up 4 bases and J gave up 0 bases; unmatched junction bases: 3. The germline V gene encodes CDR1 SNHLY and CDR2 FYNNEI. CDR3 size: 17 residues. Written as DNA, the CDR3 is TGTGCCAGCAGTGGGCTAGCGGGAGGGCCGAACACCGGGGAGCTGTTTTTT. Translating gives CASSGLAGGPNTGELFF.

The V call is TRBV6-5, the J call TRBJ1-1, with TRBD1 as a possible D gene (5 bases). The CDR3 is 13 residues long. Germline V gives CDR1 MNHEY, CDR2 SVGAGI. V was shortened by 5 bases and J by 5 bases, with 12 bases between the two germline ends. The CDR3 sequence: CASSRQIATEAFF. The CDR3 region has the DNA TGTGCCAGCAGTAGACAGATAGCAACTGAAGCTTTCTTT.

V usage is TRBV19 and J usage is TRBJ1-4; the match to TRBD1 covers 8 bases. The CDR3 has 14 amino acids. Germline values: CDR1 LNHDA, CDR2 SQIVND (reference sequence). With V trimmed by 7 bases and J by 3 bases, 4 bases remained unmatched. CDR3 loop: CASTQGAANEKLFF. CDR3 nucleotides: TGTGCCAGTACTCAGGGGGCGGCTAATGAAAAACTGTTTTTT.

This clone was seen once. The DNA for the CDR3 is TGTGCCAGTAGTGCCCTCGGGACTAGCAGATACGAGCAGTACTTC. It is translated as CASSALGTSRYEQYF. V usage is TRBV19 and J usage is TRBJ2-7, with 9 positions matching TRBD2. J gave up 4 bases and V 5 bases, and 9 bases lay outside the gene matches. CDR1 is LNHDA, CDR2 SQIVND, per germline (reference sequence). The CDR3 runs 15 residues.

This chain uses TRBV5-1 with TRBJ2-7, with 7 bases identical to TRBD1. Germline CDR1 reads SGHRS; CDR2 reads YFSETQ. The CDR3 is 18 residues long. J lost 0 bases, V lost 0 bases, and 12 bases had no gene match. The CDR3 spells CASSLGATGLLASYEQYF. CDR3 nucleotides: TGCGCCAGCAGCTTGGGGGCGACAGGGCTGCTAGCCTCCTACGAGCAGTACTTC.